This record looks at one T cell receptor beta chain sequence and its context. Its specificity is not known. The data originate from a study of shared clonotypes between healthy human individuals. V was trimmed by 0 bases and J by 5 bases, leaving 14 bases between them. Germline V lookup: CDR1 MNHEY, CDR2 SMNVEV (reference sequence). This CDR3 is 15 amino acids long. Sequencing was performed with immunoSEQ multiplex PCR; in TCRdb, only in-frame clones are kept and a portion is missing. The sample has more than 1.2 million clones; about 98.5% are singletons. Study-level findings and limits: It was the non-shared clonotypes that had lower generation probabilities than clonotypes shared by all four donors.

The sample comprised naive CD4+ T cells sorted from blood. Indicated subset: CD45RA+ positively selected. This chain links TRBV27 with TRBJ2-7; D remains ambiguous. The TCR sequence derives from a man aged 30 to 39 in good health. This CDR3 is CASSLSRPLYDEQYF. The CDR3 DNA is TGTGCCAGCAGTTTATCAAGACCCCTGTATGACGAGCAGTACTTC.